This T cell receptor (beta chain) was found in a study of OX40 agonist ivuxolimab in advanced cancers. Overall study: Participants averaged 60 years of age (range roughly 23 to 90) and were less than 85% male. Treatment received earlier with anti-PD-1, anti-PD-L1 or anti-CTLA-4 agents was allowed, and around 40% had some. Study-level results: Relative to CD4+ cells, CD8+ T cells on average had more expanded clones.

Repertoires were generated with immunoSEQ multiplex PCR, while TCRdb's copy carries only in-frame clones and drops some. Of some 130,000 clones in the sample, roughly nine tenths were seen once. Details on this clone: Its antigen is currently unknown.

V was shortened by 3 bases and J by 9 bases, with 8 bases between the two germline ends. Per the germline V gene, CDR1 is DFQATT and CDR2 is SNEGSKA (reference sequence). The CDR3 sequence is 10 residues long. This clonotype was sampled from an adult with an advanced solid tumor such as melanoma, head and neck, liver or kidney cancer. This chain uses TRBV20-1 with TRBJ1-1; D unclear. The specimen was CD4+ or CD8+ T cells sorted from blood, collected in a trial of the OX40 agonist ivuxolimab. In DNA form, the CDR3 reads TGCAGTGCTAGTACGGAGCAAGCTTTCTTT. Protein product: CSASTEQAFF.